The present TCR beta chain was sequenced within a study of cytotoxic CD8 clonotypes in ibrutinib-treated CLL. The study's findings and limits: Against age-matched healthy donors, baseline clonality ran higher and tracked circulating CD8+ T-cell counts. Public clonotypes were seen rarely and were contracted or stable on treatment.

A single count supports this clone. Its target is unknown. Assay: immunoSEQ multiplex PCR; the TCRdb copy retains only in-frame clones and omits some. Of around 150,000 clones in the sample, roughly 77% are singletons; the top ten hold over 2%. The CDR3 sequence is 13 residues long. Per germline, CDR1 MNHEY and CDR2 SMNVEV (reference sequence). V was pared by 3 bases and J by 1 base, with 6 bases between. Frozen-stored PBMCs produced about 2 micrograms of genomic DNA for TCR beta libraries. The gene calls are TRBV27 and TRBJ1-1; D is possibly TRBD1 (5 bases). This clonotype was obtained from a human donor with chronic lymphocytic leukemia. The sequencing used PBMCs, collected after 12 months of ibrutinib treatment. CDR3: CASSLGPNTEAFF. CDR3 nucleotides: TGTGCCAGCAGTTTGGGACCGAACACTGAAGCTTTCTTT.